This T cell receptor beta chain stems from a study of T cells expressing NK-cell markers. The CDR3 length is 13 residues. The germline V gene has CDR1 DFQATT and CDR2 SNEGSKA (reference sequence). Reanalyzing the 5' RACE reads, TCRdb keeps one entry per CDR3 protein, without DNA. The table lists some 450,000 distinct CDR3 sequences. The chain joins TRBV20-1 to TRBJ2-7; TCRdb's D gene call, TRBD2, goes unchecked for lack of DNA. The receptor was isolated from a woman between 18 and 70 years old in good health. Sequencing was done on a sample of blood T cells: a sorted CD56 or NKG2C T cell subset, CD4+ or CD8+ T cells, or bulk PBMC T cells (not recorded which). The CDR3 loop reads CSERPSVLGEQYF.